Below, 18 T cell receptor beta chains from the same sample are listed, as sequenced in a study of neurological immune-mediated disorders (dated by TCRdb to about 2019). Library prep was done by 5' RACE. Sequenced using an Illumina HiSeq 2500. The public reads were run again by TCRdb, first through fastp at Q25 and then through MiXCR, and only productive beta chains were kept. Each record represents a unique CDR3 protein, reported with the most common genes and DNA among its rows. Counted in this sample were tens of thousands of distinct CDR3 sequences; approximately 12% of them appeared once. About 10% of the sample is held by the ten biggest clonotypes. The specimen was PBMCs. Every receptor here comes from a woman aged 55 to 70 with HTLV-1-associated myelopathy (HAM/TSP).

Ten or more counts support this clonotype. At one end the junction does not follow the germline gene, possibly because of a read error. This chain connects TRBV12-3 or TRBV12-4 to TRBJ2-5, with TRBD2 matching over 7 bases. CDR3 length: 12 amino acids. This CDR3 reads CASSLAEETQYF. In nucleotides, the CDR3 is TGTGCCAGCAGTCTAGCGGAAGAGACCCAGTACTTC.

This clonotype was picked up many times. This chain connects TRBV5-5 to TRBJ2-3, with D tentatively TRBD1 (5 bases). The CDR3 spans 15 residues. The germline gives CDR1 SGHKS, CDR2 YYEKEE (reference sequence). V lost 4 bases and J lost 0, with 12 bases in between. The CDR3 DNA reads TGTGCCAGCAGCAGACAGCGAGCTAGCACAGATACGCAGTATTTT. Protein product: CASSRQRASTDTQYF. Complete variable domain (other parts from reference TRBV5-5 and TRBJ2-3): DAGVTQSPTHLIKTRGQQVTLRCSPISGHKSVSWYQQVLGQGPQFIFQYYEKEERGRGNFPDRFSARQFPNYSSELNVNALLLGDSALYLCASSRQRASTDTQYFGPGTRLTVL.

Ten or more counts support this clonotype. CDR3 sequence (DNA): TGTGCCAGCAGTTCGGGACTCCCTGGGCAGAATGAGCAGTTCTTC. Translating it yields CASSSGLPGQNEQFF. This rearrangement joins TRBV28 to TRBJ2-1; a weak D match, TRBD2 (6 bases). CDR3 length: 15 residues. Germline V gene sequence: CDR1 MDHEN, CDR2 SYDVKM. V lost 4 bases and J lost 7, with 17 bases in between. Together with reference TRBV28 and TRBJ2-1, the CDR3 gives the full variable domain: DVKVTQSSRYLVKRTGEKVFLECVQDMDHENMFWYRQDPGLGLRLIYFSYDVKMKEKGDIPEGYSVSREKKERFSLILESASTNQTSMYLCASSSGLPGQNEQFFGPGTRLTVL.

With respect to this clonotype: A much larger clone differs by one base, so this may be a read error. V gene TRBV7-2 combines with J gene TRBJ1-1; no clear D gene. Germline V gene data show CDR1 as SGHTA and CDR2 as FQGNSA. V was pared by 0 bases and J by 5 bases, with 10 bases between. The CDR3 spans 14 residues. The CDR3: CASSLARAWTEAFF. The CDR3, as DNA: TGTGCCAGCAGCTTAGCGAGGGCATGGACTGAAGCTTTCTTT.

This clonotype occurred many times. The rearrangement uses TRBV10-3 and TRBJ2-3; the match to TRBD1 covers 10 bases. This CDR3 spans 17 amino acids. The V segment lost 6 bases and the J segment 3 bases; nucleotides outside the gene matches: 12. CDR1 and CDR2 (germline): ENHRY, SYGVKD. CDR3 in DNA: TGTGCCATCAGGCCGGGACAGGGGACGGGATGGACAGATACGCAGTATTTT. Encoded protein: CAIRPGQGTGWTDTQYF.

This clonotype was counted ten times or more. The chain is built from TRBV20-1 and TRBJ2-1, with D unclear. The germline V gene has CDR1 DFQATT and CDR2 SNEGSKA (reference sequence). The CDR3 runs 14 residues. V was shortened by 6 bases and J by 0 bases, with 12 bases between the two germline ends. The chain's CDR3 is CSAHATFSYNEQFF. DNA of the CDR3: TGCAGTGCCCATGCGACCTTCTCCTACAATGAGCAGTTCTTC.

This clonotype was seen repeatedly, ten times or more. As DNA, the CDR3 is TGCGCCAGCAGCCAAGGCCCCTCGGGGGGCACTGAAGCTTTCTTT. It codes for CASSQGPSGGTEAFF. V is TRBV4-1 and J is TRBJ1-1, with a weak D call TRBD1 (5 bases). The V end lost 1 base, the J end lost 4 bases, and 13 bases lay between the germline ends. This CDR3 has 15 amino acids. Germline V gene data show CDR1 as MGHRA and CDR2 as YSYEKL.

This clonotype was seen repeatedly, ten times or more. The chain has TRBV6-7 and TRBJ1-2; TRBD1 might be the D (6 bases). TRBV6-7 is an ORF, and what it does is uncertain. This CDR3 contains 14 residues. V was cut by 4 bases and J by 4 bases, with 13 bases left in between. Here the CDR3 reads CASSSRDTPYGYTF. CDR3 coding DNA: TGTGCCAGCAGTTCCCGGGACACGCCCTATGGCTACACCTTC.

This clonotype turned up a few times. The rearrangement links TRBV7-6 to TRBJ2-1; 7 bases are a match to TRBD1. CDR1 SGHVS and CDR2 FNYEAQ come from the germline V gene. The V and J ends lost 5 bases and 8 bases, in that order; junction bases with no gene match: 12. This CDR3 is built from 15 residues. CDR3: CASSPSRQGDDEQFF. CDR3 in DNA: TGTGCCAGCAGCCCATCCCGACAGGGAGACGATGAGCAGTTCTTC.

This clonotype was observed many times. The gene calls are TRBV6-6 and TRBJ2-4; 7 bases agree with TRBD1. With 6 bases clipped from V and 4 bases from J, the junction kept 9 bases outside the gene matches. This CDR3 region has 15 residues. The V gene's germline CDR1 is MNHNY and CDR2 SVGAGI (reference sequence). Here the CDR3 reads CASRLGQEGKNIQYF. The DNA of the CDR3 is TGTGCCAGCAGGCTTGGACAGGAAGGAAAAAACATTCAGTACTTC.

This clonotype was picked up many times. The genes are TRBV5-1 and TRBJ2-1; D may be TRBD2 (5 bases). The CDR3 spans 15 residues. Germline CDR1 is SGHRS and CDR2 is YFSETQ. V lost 0 bases to trimming and J lost 8 bases, with 15 bases between them. The CDR3 sequence: CASSLEAIPGDEQFF. CDR3 bases: TGCGCCAGCAGCTTGGAGGCTATACCCGGGGATGAGCAGTTCTTC. The full variable domain, its missing parts supplied by reference TRBV5-1 and TRBJ2-1, is KAGVTQTPRYLIKTRGQQVTLSCSPISGHRSVSWYQQTPGQGLQFLFEYFSETQRNKGNFPGRFSGRQFSNSRSEMNVSTLELGDSALYLCASSLEAIPGDEQFFGPGTRLTVL.

Many counts were recorded for this clonotype. This chain links TRBV14 with TRBJ2-1; 8 positions match TRBD2. Per germline, CDR1 SGHDN and CDR2 FVKESK. The CDR3 is 13 residues long. The ends lost 1 base at V and 9 bases at J; junction bases unmatched: 2. The CDR3 loop reads CASSQVAGSEQFF. The CDR3 nucleotides are TGTGCCAGCAGCCAAGTAGCGGGAAGTGAGCAGTTCTTC.

This clonotype has ten or more counts. The chain joins TRBV10-3 to TRBJ2-5; D gene ambiguous. Germline CDR1 ENHRY, CDR2 SYGVKD. The germline V and J ends were trimmed by 0 bases and 7 bases, with 9 bases remaining between them. This CDR3 is 13 amino acids long. The CDR3 region has the DNA TGTGCCATCAGTGAGTCGATAGTTGGGACCCAGTACTTC. This encodes CAISESIVGTQYF.

In its sample, this clonotype was seen many times. The chain combines TRBV14 with TRBJ2-1, with TRBD2 matching over 8 bases. The V gene's germline CDR1 is SGHDN and CDR2 FVKESK. With 1 base clipped from V and 2 bases from J, the junction kept 4 bases outside the gene matches. This CDR3 comprises 16 residues. Here the CDR3 DNA reads TGTGCCAGCAGCCAAGCCCAGACTAGCGCCTACAATGAGCAGTTCTTC. It specifies CASSQAQTSAYNEQFF.

This clonotype appeared many times. This chain joins TRBV12-3 or TRBV12-4 and TRBJ2-1; unclear D gene. V dropped 8 bases and J dropped 7 bases, with 12 bases sitting between them. The CDR3 consists of 12 residues. CDR3 amino acids: CASRPLGNEQFF. CDR3 sequence (DNA): TGTGCCAGCCGTCCTCTAGGTAATGAGCAGTTCTTC.

This clonotype was seen many times. The chain links TRBV7-3 to TRBJ2-2; TRBD1 matches at 9 bases. Germline CDR1 SGHTA, CDR2 FQGTGA. The V and J ends lost 4 bases and 4 bases, in that order; junction bases with no gene match: 4. The CDR3 length is 15 residues. Here the CDR3 reads CASSSGQGITGELFF. In DNA, the CDR3 is TGTGCCAGCAGCTCCGGACAGGGGATCACCGGGGAGCTGTTTTTT.

This clonotype was seen many times. This chain joins TRBV6-1 and TRBJ1-1; D call uncertain. Trimming took off 2 bases at V and 1 base at J, with 8 bases between the two ends. CDR3 length: 14 amino acids. Germline CDR1 reads MNHNS; CDR2 reads SASEGT. The DNA for the CDR3 is TGTGCCAGCAGTGAATTTCGGGGGAACACTGAAGCTTTCTTT. Residues: CASSEFRGNTEAFF.

This clonotype has just a few counts. This sequence joins TRBV29-1 and TRBJ2-4; either TRBD1 or TRBD2 may fit D (5 bases each). The CDR3 has 12 amino acids. Germline V lookup: CDR1 SQVTM, CDR2 ANQGSEA. The V and J ends lost 4 bases and 5 bases respectively, with 9 bases between them. For the CDR3, the DNA is TGCAGCGTTGCCCGAGGGGAAAACATTCAGTACTTC. This encodes CSVARGENIQYF. Drawing the rest from reference TRBV29-1 and TRBJ2-4, the complete variable domain is SAVISQKPSRDICQRGTSLTIQCQVDSQVTMMFWYRQQPGQSLTLIATANQGSEATYESGFVIDKFPISRPNLTFSTLTVSNMSPEDSSIYLCSVARGENIQYFGAGTRLSVL.